The 4 T cell receptor beta chains below were found in one sample sequenced in a study of response to subunit inactivated influenza vaccine. TCRdb passed the RT-PCR reads through MiXCR, listing each CDR3 protein once. In the table there are 400,000 to 650,000 distinct CDR3 sequences, approximately 7.2% of which are singletons. The source material was PBMCs from blood, sampled 23 to 25 months after vaccination. Every receptor here comes from a man aged 45 to 75 who received an inactivated influenza vaccine.

This clonotype has only one observation. J is TRBJ2-1 and V is TRBV20-1; TRBD1 might be the D (7 bases). Germline assignment: CDR1 DFQATT and CDR2 SNEGSKA (reference sequence). Trimming cost V 7 bases and J 11 bases, with 24 bases left between them. The CDR3 is 14 residues long. CDR3 residues: CSGSGFRGVNKQFF. As DNA, the CDR3 is TGCAGTGGAAGCGGATTCAGGGGGGTGAATAAGCAGTTCTTC.

V is TRBV4-3 and J is TRBJ2-4, with 11 bases identical to TRBD2. This CDR3 region has 14 residues. The germline V gene encodes CDR1 LGHNA and CDR2 YSLEER. Germline trimming cut 1 base from V and 7 bases from J; bases unmatched to any gene: 0. The DNA of the CDR3 is TGCGCCAGCAGCCAAGGACTAGCGGGGAACATTCAGTACTTC. This gives the protein CASSQGLAGNIQYF.

This clonotype was found a few times. V and J are TRBV10-2 and TRBJ2-2, with D perhaps assigned TRBD1 or TRBD2 (5 bases each). The CDR3 extends over 18 amino acids. V lost 4 bases to trimming and J lost 2 bases, with 20 bases between them. Per germline, CDR1 WSHSY and CDR2 SAAADI. CDR3 DNA: TGCGCCAGCAGTGTACTATTTCGGTCAGGGAGTAACACCGGGGAGCTGTTTTTT. It is translated as CASSVLFRSGSNTGELFF.

This chain links TRBV7-9 with TRBJ2-1; TRBD2 matches at 7 bases. Germline CDR1 is SEHNR and CDR2 is FQNEAQ (reference sequence). CDR3 length equals 14 residues. The ends lost 8 bases at V and 3 bases at J; junction bases unmatched: 7. The CDR3 DNA reads TGTGCCAGCGGTGAATCGGGGGGCTACAATGAGCAGTTCTTC. It specifies CASGESGGYNEQFF.